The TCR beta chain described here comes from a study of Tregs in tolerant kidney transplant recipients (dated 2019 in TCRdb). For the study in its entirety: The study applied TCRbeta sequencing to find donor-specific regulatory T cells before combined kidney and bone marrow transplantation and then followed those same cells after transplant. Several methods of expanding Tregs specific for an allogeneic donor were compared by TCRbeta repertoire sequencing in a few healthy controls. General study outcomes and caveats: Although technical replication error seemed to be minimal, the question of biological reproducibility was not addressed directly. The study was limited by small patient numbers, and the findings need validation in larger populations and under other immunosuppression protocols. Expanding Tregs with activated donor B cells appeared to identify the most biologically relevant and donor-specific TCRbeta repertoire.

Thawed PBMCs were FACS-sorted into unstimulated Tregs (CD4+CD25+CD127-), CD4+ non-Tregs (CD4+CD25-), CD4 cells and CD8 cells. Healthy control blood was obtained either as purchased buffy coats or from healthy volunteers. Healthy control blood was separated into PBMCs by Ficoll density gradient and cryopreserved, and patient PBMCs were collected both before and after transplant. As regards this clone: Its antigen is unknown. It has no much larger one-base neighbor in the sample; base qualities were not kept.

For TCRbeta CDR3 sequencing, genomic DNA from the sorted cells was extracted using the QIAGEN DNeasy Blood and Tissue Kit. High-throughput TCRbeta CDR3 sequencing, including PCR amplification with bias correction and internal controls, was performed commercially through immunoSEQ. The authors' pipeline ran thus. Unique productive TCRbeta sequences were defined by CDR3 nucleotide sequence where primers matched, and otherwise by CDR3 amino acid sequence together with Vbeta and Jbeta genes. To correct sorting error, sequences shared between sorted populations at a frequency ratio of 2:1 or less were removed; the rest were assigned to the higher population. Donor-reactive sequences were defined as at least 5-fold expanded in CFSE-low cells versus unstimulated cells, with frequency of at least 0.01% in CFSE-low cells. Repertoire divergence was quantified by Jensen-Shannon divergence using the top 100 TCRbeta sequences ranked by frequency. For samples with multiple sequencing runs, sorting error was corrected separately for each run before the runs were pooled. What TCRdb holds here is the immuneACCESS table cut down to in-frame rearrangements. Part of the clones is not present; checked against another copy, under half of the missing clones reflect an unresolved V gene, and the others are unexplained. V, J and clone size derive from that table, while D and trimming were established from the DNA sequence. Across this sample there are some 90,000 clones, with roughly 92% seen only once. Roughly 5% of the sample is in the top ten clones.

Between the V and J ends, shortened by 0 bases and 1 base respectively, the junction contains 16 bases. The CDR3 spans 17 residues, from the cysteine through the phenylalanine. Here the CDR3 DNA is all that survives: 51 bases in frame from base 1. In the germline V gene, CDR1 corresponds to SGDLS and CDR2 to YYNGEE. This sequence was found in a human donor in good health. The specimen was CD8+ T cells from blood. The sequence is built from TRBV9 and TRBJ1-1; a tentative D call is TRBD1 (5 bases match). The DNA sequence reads TGTGCCAGCAGCGTAGCTTCGGGAACAGGCCGGAACACTGAAGCTTTCTTT. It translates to CASSVASGTGRNTEAFF.